This T cell receptor beta chain came from a study of early T cells in non-severe SARS-CoV-2 infection. Overall study: It was bulk RNA from unsorted whole blood that was sequenced, and the chains were unpaired.

Individual cDNA molecules carried attached unique molecular identifiers. MiXCR was run by TCRdb on the 5' RACE reads, yielding one entry per CDR3 protein. Among 20,000 to 25,000 distinct CDR3 sequences listed, 4.8% were seen once. This clonotype was counted at least ten times. Its antigen remains unknown. A much larger clone differs by one base, so this may be a read error. Notes on the study in general: VDJdb-based annotation leaned toward anti-spike CD8 responses and missed private and CD4 specificities.

The sequencing input was whole blood. The origin of this receptor is an adult who was a healthcare worker with PCR-confirmed SARS-CoV-2 infection or an uninfected control (not recorded which).

CDR3 sequence reads: CASSSGQGAGELFF. Here the CDR3 DNA reads TGTGCCAGCAGCTCGGGACAGGGGGCCGGGGAGCTGTTTTTT. V usage is TRBV11-3 and J usage is TRBJ2-2, with TRBD1 matching over 11 bases. This CDR3 spans 14 amino acids. The V gene end was trimmed by 4 bases and the J gene end by 6 bases; junction bases not matched to a gene: 1. Germline CDR1 is SGHNT and CDR2 is YENEEA.